The 12 T cell receptor beta chains given below trace back to one sample, sequenced in a study of T-cell memory formation after mild COVID-19. TCRdb re-derived calls from the 5' RACE reads in MiXCR, one entry per CDR3 protein. The sample has roughly 450,000 distinct CDR3 sequences, roughly 20% seen once. The source material was PBMCs or a T cell subset sorted from them (not recorded which). These receptors came from an adult woman who had mild COVID-19 (a few samples of this study predate the infection). Cell type and time point are not known.

The chain has TRBV3-1 and TRBJ2-1, with D perhaps TRBD2 (6 bases). Germline V gene data show CDR1 as LGHDT and CDR2 as YNNKEL (reference sequence). CDR3 length: 14 amino acids. V lost 4 bases, J lost 8 bases, and 15 bases lay in between. Here the CDR3 reads CASSPPYGSHEQFF. CDR3 in DNA: TGTGCCAGCAGCCCCCCTTACGGGAGCCATGAGCAGTTCTTC.

The V call is TRBV24-1, the J call TRBJ2-1; 9 nucleotides align to TRBD2. CDR3 length equals 16 residues. With V trimmed by 1 base and J by 4 bases, 4 bases remained unmatched. Per the germline V gene, CDR1 is KGHDR and CDR2 is SFDVKD. CDR3 DNA sequence: TGTGCCACCAGTGATTTAGCGGGAGGCGATTACAATGAGCAGTTCTTC. This encodes CATSDLAGGDYNEQFF.

This clonotype was detected only a few times. The V call is TRBV14, the J call TRBJ1-1; D is perhaps TRBD1 (5 bases). V was pared by 5 bases and J by 4 bases, with 20 bases between. In germline, CDR1 is SGHDN, CDR2 FVKESK. The CDR3 is made up of 16 amino acids. CDR3 nucleotide sequence: TGTGCCAGCAGCTCCCGACAGTTGGTGGTGGGCACTGAAGCTTTCTTT. It yields the protein CASSSRQLVVGTEAFF.

This clonotype was seen a few times. V usage is TRBV4-3 and J usage is TRBJ2-3; 11 bases agree with TRBD2. The V gene end was trimmed by 0 bases and the J gene end by 0 bases; junction bases not matched to a gene: 8. The CDR3 is 19 amino acids. Germline-derived CDR1 and CDR2 are LGHNA and YSLEER. The CDR3 DNA is TGCGCCAGCAGCCAAGATCCCCTAGCGGGAGGCTCTAGCACAGATACGCAGTATTTT. Translating it yields CASSQDPLAGGSSTDTQYF.

This clonotype was observed a single time. This chain links TRBV5-5 with TRBJ2-1, with 7 bases that match TRBD2. V was pared by 0 bases and J by 3 bases, with 6 bases of the junction left unmatched. The CDR3 covers 16 residues. From germline, CDR1 is SGHKS and CDR2 YYEKEE (reference sequence). CDR3 protein: CASSLGAGPGYNEQFF. In DNA, the CDR3 is TGTGCCAGCAGCTTGGGAGCGGGACCGGGCTACAATGAGCAGTTCTTC.

The CDR3 sequence is CASRRDPNEKLFF. CDR3 in DNA: TGTGCCAGCAGACGGGACCCTAATGAAAAACTGTTTTTT. This sequence joins TRBV7-9 and TRBJ1-4, with D possibly matching TRBD1 (5 bases). The CDR3 runs to 13 residues. The V gene's germline CDR1 is SEHNR and CDR2 FQNEAQ (reference sequence). Trimming took off 6 bases at V and 3 bases at J, with 8 bases between the two ends. Complete variable domain (other parts from reference TRBV7-9 and TRBJ1-4): DTGVSQNPRHKITKRGQNVTFRCDPISEHNRLYWYRQTLGQGPEFLTYFQNEAQLEKSRLLSDRFSAERPKGSFSTLEIQRTEQGDSAMYLCASRRDPNEKLFFGSGTQLSVL.

The chain is built from TRBV6-5 and TRBJ1-1; D remains ambiguous. The CDR3 is 14 amino acids. Germline V CDR1 and CDR2: MNHEY, SVGAGI. The V and J ends lost 2 bases and 11 bases respectively, with 18 bases between them. This CDR3 is CASSYGQEVVNAFF. The CDR3 nucleotides read TGTGCCAGCAGTTACGGTCAAGAGGTGGTGAATGCTTTCTTT.

This chain links TRBV4-3 with TRBJ2-3, with TRBD2 identical over 14 bases. The CDR3 has 21 amino acids. V lost 3 bases, J lost 1 base, and 15 bases stayed unmatched. Germline V gene sequence: CDR1 LGHNA, CDR2 YSLEER. CDR3 region: CASSQYSAGTSGSTGTDTQYF. CDR3 coding DNA: TGCGCCAGCAGCCAGTACTCCGCAGGGACTAGCGGGAGTACGGGCACAGATACGCAGTATTTT.

This rearrangement joins TRBV12-3 or TRBV12-4 to TRBJ2-2; unclear D gene. The CDR3 covers 14 residues. With 1 base removed from V and 2 bases from J, the gap between germline ends came to 5 bases. CDR3 amino acids: CASSLGINTGELFF. CDR3 DNA: TGTGCCAGCAGTTTAGGGATTAACACCGGGGAGCTGTTTTTT.

This clonotype was found many times. The gene calls are TRBV7-9 and TRBJ2-5; D may be TRBD1 or TRBD2 (7 bases each). Germline values: CDR1 SEHNR, CDR2 FQNEAQ (reference sequence). The CDR3 extends over 14 amino acids. The germline V and J ends were trimmed by 8 bases and 2 bases, with 15 bases remaining between them. The CDR3 region is CASSSGTVQETQYF. In DNA, the CDR3 is TGTGCCAGCTCCAGCGGGACAGTACAAGAGACCCAGTACTTC.

The rearrangement links TRBV12-3 or TRBV12-4 to TRBJ1-2, with 7 bases aligning to TRBD1. This CDR3 has 17 residues. V lost 5 bases and J lost 1; bases outside the gene matches: 13. CDR3 in amino acids: CASSPAPGQYLNYGYTF. The CDR3 DNA is TGTGCCAGCAGTCCAGCGCCGGGACAGTATCTTAACTATGGCTACACCTTC.

The V gene is TRBV9, the J gene TRBJ2-3; 7 bases agree with TRBD1. V gave up 3 bases and J gave up 2 bases; unmatched junction bases: 21. The CDR3 totals 20 residues. Germline CDR1 reads SGDLS; CDR2 reads YYNGEE. The CDR3 region has the DNA TGTGCCAGCAGCGCCGGACAGGCAGCCCGTCGGCCTCCGCTCACAGATACGCAGTATTTT. The encoded protein is CASSAGQAARRPPLTDTQYF. The whole variable domain, remainder taken from reference TRBV9 and TRBJ2-3, is DSGVTQTPKHLITATGQRVTLRCSPRSGDLSVYWYQQSLDQGLQFLIQYYNGEERAKGNILERFSAQQFPDLHSELNLSSLELGDSALYFCASSAGQAARRPPLTDTQYFGPGTRLTVL.